This is a list of T cell receptor beta chains from one sample in a study of T-cell memory formation after mild COVID-19. TCRdb independently ran MiXCR on the 5' RACE reads; one entry per CDR3 protein. The sample holds 150,000 to 200,000 distinct CDR3 sequences, about a fifth seen once. The sequenced sample consisted of PBMCs or a T cell subset sorted from them (not recorded which). The source is an adult woman who had mild COVID-19 (a few samples of this study predate the infection). Cell type and time point are not known. The CDR3 runs from the conserved cysteine through the conserved F or W. D genes are given only for firm matches. Not every row has a clone size; where given, it reads once, few, many or a size class.

size	V	D	J	CDR3	DNA
NA	TRBV28	NA	TRBJ2-3	CASSVRLEDTQYF	TGTGCCAGCAGTGTGAGACTAGAAGATACGCAGTATTTT
few	TRBV18	NA	TRBJ2-5	CASSPPRGPETQYF	TGTGCCAGCTCACCGCCCCGGGGTCCGGAGACCCAGTACTTC
NA	TRBV6-5	NA	TRBJ1-1	CASSSPAVGHTEAFF	TGTGCCAGCAGTTCGCCGGCTGTGGGGCACACTGAAGCTTTCTTT
few	TRBV7-6	TRBD1	TRBJ1-1	CASSKGQGGTEAFF	TGTGCCAGCAGCAAGGGCCAGGGGGGGACTGAAGCTTTCTTT
few	TRBV4-3	NA	TRBJ1-5	CASSQDEGDQPQHF	TGCGCCAGCAGCCAAGATGAAGGGGATCAGCCCCAGCATTTT
NA	TRBV29-1	NA	TRBJ2-3	CSVDTDSLYTDTQYF	TGCAGCGTTGACACGGACTCTTTATACACAGATACGCAGTATTTT
NA	TRBV12-3/TRBV12-4	TRBD1	TRBJ1-1	CASSLGQGDSDTEAFF	TGTGCCAGCAGCCTCGGACAGGGAGACTCCGACACTGAAGCTTTCTTT
many	TRBV4-1	NA	TRBJ2-1	CASSHVGDNEQFF	TGCGCCAGCAGCCACGTGGGAGACAATGAGCAGTTCTTC
NA	TRBV27	TRBD2	TRBJ2-1	CASSWGGAYNEQFF	TGTGCCAGCAGTTGGGGGGGGGCCTACAATGAGCAGTTCTTC
few	TRBV27	TRBD2	TRBJ2-5	CASRTGGETQYF	TGTGCCAGCAGAACGGGAGGGGAGACCCAGTACTTC
NA	TRBV15	TRBD2	TRBJ2-1	CATSREGLAGDEQFF	TGTGCCACCAGCAGAGAGGGACTAGCTGGCGATGAGCAGTTCTTC
NA	TRBV5-5	NA	TRBJ2-5	CASSRGDSQETQYF	TGTGCCAGCAGCAGGGGTGACAGCCAAGAGACCCAGTACTTC
NA	TRBV7-3	NA	TRBJ2-1	CASSLFLHNEQFF	TGTGCCAGCAGCTTATTTTTGCACAATGAGCAGTTCTTC
few	TRBV19	NA	TRBJ1-1	CASRASKGGEAFF	TGTGCCAGTAGAGCGTCTAAGGGTGGAGAAGCTTTCTTT
NA	TRBV12-3/TRBV12-4	NA	TRBJ1-5	CATGTAFNQPQHF	TGTGCCACCGGGACGGCATTTAATCAGCCCCAGCATTTT
NA	TRBV20-1	NA	TRBJ1-1	CSARDWSNTEAFF	TGCAGTGCTAGAGATTGGTCGAACACTGAAGCTTTCTTT
NA	TRBV9	TRBD1	TRBJ2-7	CASSVGGDRVLGQYF	TGTGCCAGCAGCGTTGGGGGGGACAGGGTATTGGGGCAGTACTTC
NA	TRBV7-9	NA	TRBJ2-1	CASSPRPLGNEQFF	TGTGCCAGCAGTCCGCGGCCGTTGGGCAATGAGCAGTTCTTC
few	TRBV12-3/TRBV12-4	NA	TRBJ1-1	CASSLAPGGRGTEAFF	TGTGCCAGCAGTTTAGCGCCCGGGGGGCGCGGCACTGAAGCTTTCTTT
few	TRBV12-5	NA	TRBJ2-7	CASGPQGYDEQYF	TGTGCTAGTGGCCCTCAAGGGTATGACGAGCAGTACTTC
few	TRBV7-2	TRBD2	TRBJ2-3	CASRAGTISTDTQYF	TGTGCCAGCAGGGCCGGGACTATCAGCACAGATACGCAGTATTTT
NA	TRBV6-5	NA	TRBJ1-1	CASSYSKESEAFF	TGTGCCAGCAGTTACTCGAAGGAGTCTGAAGCTTTCTTT
NA	TRBV12-3/TRBV12-4	TRBD2	TRBJ2-5	CASGLAGAPETQYF	TGTGCCAGCGGTTTAGCGGGAGCCCCAGAGACCCAGTACTTC
once	TRBV29-1	TRBD1	TRBJ2-6	CSVTGGRSSGANVLTF	TGCAGCGTGACAGGGGGTAGGAGCTCTGGGGCCAACGTCCTGACTTTC
NA	TRBV29-1	NA	TRBJ1-1	CSVEDRGETEAFF	TGCAGCGTTGAAGATCGGGGGGAGACTGAAGCTTTCTTT
NA	TRBV4-1	NA	TRBJ2-7	CASSQDRKQPSYEQYF	TGCGCCAGCAGCCAAGATAGGAAACAGCCCTCCTACGAGCAGTACTTC
NA	TRBV24-1	TRBD1	TRBJ2-2	CATSDRTGDTGELFF	TGTGCCACCAGTGACCGGACAGGGGACACCGGGGAGCTGTTTTTT
NA	TRBV5-1	TRBD1	TRBJ2-7	CASSSLQGWSSYEQYF	TGCGCCAGCAGCTCACTACAGGGGTGGAGCTCCTACGAGCAGTACTTC
few	TRBV30	NA	TRBJ2-3	CAWSTVGWDTQYF	TGTGCCTGGAGTACCGTCGGTTGGGATACGCAGTATTTT